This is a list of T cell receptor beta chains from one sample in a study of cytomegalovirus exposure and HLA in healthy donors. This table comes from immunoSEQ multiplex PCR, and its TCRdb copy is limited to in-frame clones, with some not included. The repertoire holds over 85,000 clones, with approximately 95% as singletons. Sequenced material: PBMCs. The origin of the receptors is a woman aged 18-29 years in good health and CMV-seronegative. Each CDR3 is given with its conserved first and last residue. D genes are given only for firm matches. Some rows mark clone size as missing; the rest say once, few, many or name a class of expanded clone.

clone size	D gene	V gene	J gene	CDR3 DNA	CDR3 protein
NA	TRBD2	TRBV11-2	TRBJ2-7	TGTGCCAGCAGCTTTAGGGCGGGGGGCCTATTCTCCTACGAGCAGTACTTC	CASSFRAGGLFSYEQYF
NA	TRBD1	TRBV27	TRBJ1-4	TGTGCCAGCAGTTTCTGGGGACAGGGGGAAAAACTGTTTTTT	CASSFWGQGEKLFF
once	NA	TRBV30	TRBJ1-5	TGTGCCTGGAGTGAGCAGGGCAAAGGTAACAATCAGCCCCAGCATTTT	CAWSEQGKGNNQPQHF
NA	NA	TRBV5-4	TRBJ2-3	TGTGCCAGCAGCCCAGGACACAGCACAGATACGCAGTATTTT	CASSPGHSTDTQYF
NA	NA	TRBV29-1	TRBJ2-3	TGCAGCGTTGAAGGGGACTCGGTAGATACGCAGTATTTT	CSVEGDSVDTQYF
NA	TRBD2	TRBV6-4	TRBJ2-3	TGTGCCAGCAGGGGACTAGCGGGAGGCACAGATACGCAGTATTTT	CASRGLAGGTDTQYF
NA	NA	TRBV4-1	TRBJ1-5	TGCGCCAGCAGCCAAGTAAGGGGCGGCAATCAGCCCCAGCATTTT	CASSQVRGGNQPQHF
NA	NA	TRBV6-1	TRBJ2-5	TGTGCCAGCAGTGAAGAAGGGGGACCCCAAGAGACCCAGTACTTC	CASSEEGGPQETQYF
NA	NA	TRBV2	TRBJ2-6	TGTGCCAGCGTATTAAAGGCCAACGTCCTGACTTTC	CASVLKANVLTF
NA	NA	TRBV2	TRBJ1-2	TGTGCCAGCAGCGGGGACACAACTAACTATGGCTACACCTTC	CASSGDTTNYGYTF
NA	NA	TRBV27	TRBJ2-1	TGTGCCAGCACCCAAGCCCCTACTTACAATGAGCAGTTCTTC	CASTQAPTYNEQFF
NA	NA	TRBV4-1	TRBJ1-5	TGCGCCAGCAGCCAAGCGGACATTGACAATCAGCCCCAGCATTTT	CASSQADIDNQPQHF
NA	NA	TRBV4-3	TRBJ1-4	TGCGCCAGCAGCCAATTCGCGGGAGGGACTAATGAAAAACTGTTTTTT	CASSQFAGGTNEKLFF
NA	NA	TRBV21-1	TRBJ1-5	TGTGCCAGCAGCCAAAAGTTACGTAGGTGTAATGGCAGGGGGTTCGATCAGCCCCAGCATTTT	CASSQKLRRCNGRGFDQPQHF
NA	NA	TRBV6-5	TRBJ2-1	TGTGCCAGCAGTTACGGTCGGCTAGCGACCGACAATGAGCAGTTCTTC	CASSYGRLATDNEQFF
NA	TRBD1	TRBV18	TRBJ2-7	TGTGCCAGCTCAGCCGGAACAGGGGCAGGAGAGCAGTACTTC	CASSAGTGAGEQYF
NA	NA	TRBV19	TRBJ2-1	TGTGCCAGTAGCCTCGCAAGGAGCTCCTACAATGAGCAGTTCTTC	CASSLARSSYNEQFF
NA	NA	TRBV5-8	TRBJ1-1	TGTGCCAGCAGCCCGGTGACAGCTAACACTGAAGCTTTCTTT	CASSPVTANTEAFF
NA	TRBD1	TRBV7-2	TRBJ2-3	TGTGCCAGCAGCTTTTACAGGGGATTCACAGATACGCAGTATTTT	CASSFYRGFTDTQYF
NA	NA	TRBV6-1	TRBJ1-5	TGTGCCAGCGGGGATTCGACAGTCCGGCAGCCCCAGCATTTT	CASGDSTVRQPQHF
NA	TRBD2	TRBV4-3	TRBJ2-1	TGCGCCAGCAGCCAAGAGGCGGTCTTGGTAGCGGGGGGGTTCTACAATGAGCAGTTCTTC	CASSQEAVLVAGGFYNEQFF
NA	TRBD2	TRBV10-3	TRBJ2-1	TGTGCCATCAGTAGGACTAGCGGATCCTACAATGAGCAGTTCTTC	CAISRTSGSYNEQFF
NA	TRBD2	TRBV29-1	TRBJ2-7	TGCAGCGTGGCCGGGACTAGCGGGAGGAGTTACGAGCAGTACTTC	CSVAGTSGRSYEQYF
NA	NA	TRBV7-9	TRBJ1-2	TGTGCCAGCAGCTCCCCTGGGGATCAACTAAGACAGATATATGGCTACACCTTC	CASSSPGDQLRQIYGYTF
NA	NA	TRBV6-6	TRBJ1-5	TGTGCCAGCAGTAAAACAGGGAGTAGCCAGCCCCAGCATTTT	CASSKTGSSQPQHF
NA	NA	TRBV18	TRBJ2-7	TGTGCCAGCTCACCACCTAGCGTCTACGAGCAGTACTTC	CASSPPSVYEQYF
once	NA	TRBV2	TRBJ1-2	TGTGCCACTTCCGGGGGGCCGGAATCCCATGGCTACACCTTC	CATSGGPESHGYTF
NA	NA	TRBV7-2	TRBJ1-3	TGTGCCAGCAGCTTACAGCGGGGAAACACCATATATTTT	CASSLQRGNTIYF
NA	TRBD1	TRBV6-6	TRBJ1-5	TGTGCCAGCAGCCCTACAGGGGGTTCTCAGCCCCAGCATTTT	CASSPTGGSQPQHF
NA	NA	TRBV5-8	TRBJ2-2	TGTGCCAGCAGCTTGGGACAGTCCACCGGGGAGCTGTTTTTT	CASSLGQSTGELFF
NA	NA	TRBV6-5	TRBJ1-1	TGTGCCAGCACGGGGGGTTTAACTGAAGCTTTCTTT	CASTGGLTEAFF
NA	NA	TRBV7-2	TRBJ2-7	TGTGCCAGCAGCTTAATTCGGGGAAACGAGCAGTACTTC	CASSLIRGNEQYF
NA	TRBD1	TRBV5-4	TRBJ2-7	TGTGCCAGCAGCTCATCCGGGACAGACCCGAGGCAGTACTTC	CASSSSGTDPRQYF
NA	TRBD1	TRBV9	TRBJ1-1	TGTGCCAGCAGCCTCCACGACAGGGTAAGCTTCAGTGAAGCTTTCTTT	CASSLHDRVSFSEAFF
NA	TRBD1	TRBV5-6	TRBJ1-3	TGTGCCAGCAGTCGTCGGGACAGGGCTGGAAACACCATATATTTT	CASSRRDRAGNTIYF
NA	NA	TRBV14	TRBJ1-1	TGTGCCAGCAGCCAAGTCGGTGGCACTGAAGCTTTCTTT	CASSQVGGTEAFF
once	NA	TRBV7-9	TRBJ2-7	TGTGCCAGCAGCTTATATATGGAGAAGCAGTACTTC	CASSLYMEKQYF
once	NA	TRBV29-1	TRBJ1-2	TGCAGCGTTGACGACAACCTCGGGAGCCTTAACTATGGCTACACCTTC	CSVDDNLGSLNYGYTF
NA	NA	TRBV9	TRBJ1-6	TGTGCCAGCAGCCTACAGGGTGACAATTCACCCCTCCACTTT	CASSLQGDNSPLHF
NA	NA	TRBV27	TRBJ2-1	TGTGCCAGCAGTTTTGGACTCATATACAATGAGCAGTTCTTC	CASSFGLIYNEQFF
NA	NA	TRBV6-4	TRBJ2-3	TGTGCCAGCAGTGATGATAACCTAGGGCAGTATTTT	CASSDDNLGQYF
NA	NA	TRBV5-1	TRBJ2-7	TGCGCCAGCAGCCTGATCAGGGACTCTTCCTACGAGCAGTACTTC	CASSLIRDSSYEQYF
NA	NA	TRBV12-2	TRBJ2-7	TGTGCAAGTCGCTCAACCCAGTGCGGACAGGGTTTCGCCGAGCAGTACTTC	CASRSTQCGQGFAEQYF